This TCR beta chain was captured by sequencing in a study of cytomegalovirus exposure and HLA in healthy donors. Background on the study: Prior work identified some 120 million unique TCR beta sequences in around 170 million T cells. About 84% of 398 genotyped donors fell in the Caucasian-associated ancestry cluster.

The PCR was carried out with 60 Vbeta primers and 13 Jbeta primers. Sequenced by immunoSEQ multiplex PCR; TCRdb stores in-frame clones only, minus some. The table lists some 45,000 clones, around 87% of them singletons. Concerning this clone: Its antigen is unknown.

Findings of the study overall: Earlier analysis yielded a pattern in which most TCR beta V segments were productive about 90% or about 30% of the time.

Source material: PBMCs. The receptor was derived from a woman in her thirties or forties in good health and CMV-seropositive.

CDR3 in amino acids: CASSSDTKGELFF. CDR3 bases: TGTGCCAGCAGCTCCGATACTAAAGGGGAGCTGTTTTTT. The chain uses TRBV7-3 and TRBJ2-2; D remains ambiguous. Germline V lookup: CDR1 SGHTA, CDR2 FQGTGA. Trimming cost V 4 bases and J 8 bases, with 11 bases left between them. The CDR3 loop spans 13 amino acids.